Below are 17 T cell receptor beta chains sequenced from a single sample in a study of patients and donors after allogeneic stem cell transplantation. TCRdb recomputed calls from the RT-PCR reads with MiXCR, one row per CDR3 protein. The top ten clones hold roughly 10% of a sample with around 240,000 distinct CDR3 sequences, roughly 15% of them seen once. Sequences were obtained from blood, either unsorted or a sorted T cell fraction (not recorded which). These TCRs come from a human donor who was either an allogeneic HSCT recipient or a stem cell or donor lymphocyte infusion donor (not recorded which). It is not recorded whose cells these are; they may come from a transplant donor.

V is TRBV5-6 and J is TRBJ1-6; TRBD1 agrees at 8 bases. CDR1 SGHDT and CDR2 YYEEEE come from the germline V gene. The CDR3 contains 14 residues. With 4 bases clipped from V and 10 bases from J, the junction kept 7 bases outside the gene matches. The CDR3 protein is CASSRDRKGSPLHF. CDR3 coding DNA: TGTGCCAGCAGCCGGGACAGGAAGGGATCACCCCTCCACTTT.

The V gene is TRBV7-3, the J gene TRBJ2-2, with TRBD2 matching over 12 bases. Trimming took 5 bases from V and 6 from J; bases not matched to a gene: 7. The CDR3 contains 16 residues. The germline gives CDR1 SGHTA, CDR2 FQGTGA. CDR3 protein: CASSGLAGFGSGELFF. CDR3 nucleotide sequence: TGTGCCAGCAGCGGACTAGCGGGATTCGGGTCCGGGGAGCTGTTTTTT.

This clonotype was counted between two and nine times. The chain is built from TRBV20-1 and TRBJ1-6; D gene unclear. The germline V gene has CDR1 DFQATT and CDR2 SNEGSKA (reference sequence). The CDR3 covers 12 residues. The germline V and J ends were trimmed by 0 bases and 14 bases, with 11 bases remaining between them. CDR3 residues: CSARDPQLALHF. Here the CDR3 DNA reads TGCAGTGCTAGAGATCCCCAGTTGGCCCTCCACTTT.

In this sample, this clonotype turned up a few times. The rearrangement joins TRBV6-1 to TRBJ2-3, with 8 bases that match TRBD2. V trimming: 8 bases; J trimming: 2 bases; junction bases outside the gene matches: 6. The CDR3 extends over 14 amino acids. The germline gives CDR1 MNHNS, CDR2 SASEGT. CDR3 protein: CASSPGGFTDTQYF. The CDR3 DNA sequence: TGTGCCAGCTCGCCGGGAGGGTTCACAGATACGCAGTATTTT.

This clonotype was recorded at least ten times. The gene calls are TRBV25-1 and TRBJ1-5, with D perhaps matching TRBD1 (5 bases). This CDR3 spans 13 amino acids. V lost 6 bases to trimming and J lost 6 bases, with 12 bases between them. Germline V gene lookup returns CDR1 MGHDK and CDR2 SYGVNS. The chain's CDR3 is CASSLGGGQPQHF. DNA for the CDR3: TGTGCCAGCAGCCTAGGCGGGGGTCAGCCCCAGCATTTT. Looking up the rest from reference TRBV25-1 and TRBJ1-5 gives the full variable domain: EADIYQTPRYLVIGTGKKITLECSQTMGHDKMYWYQQDPGMELHLIHYSYGVNSTEKGDLSSESTVSRIRTEHFPLTLESARPSHTSQYLCASSLGGGQPQHFGDGTRLSIL.

This clonotype was counted between two and nine times. This chain uses TRBV12-3 or TRBV12-4 with TRBJ1-4; D is unresolved. Trimming took 5 bases from V and 7 from J, leaving 11 bases between them. The CDR3 length is 13 residues. The CDR3 loop reads CASSGQRREKLFF. The CDR3 coding sequence is TGTGCCAGCAGTGGGCAACGGCGTGAAAAACTGTTTTTT.

This clonotype occurred a few times. The gene calls are TRBV30 and TRBJ1-2; 9 nucleotides line up with TRBD1. After removal of 6 bases from V and 7 bases from J, the junction contained 6 bases not matched to a gene. Germline CDR1 and CDR2: GTSNPN and SVGIG (reference sequence). CDR3 length: 12 amino acids. CDR3 loop: CACSGQGPGYTF. CDR3 coding DNA: TGTGCCTGCTCGGGACAGGGTCCTGGCTACACCTTC.

In its sample, this clonotype was seen many times. The chain carries TRBV5-1 and TRBJ2-4; D unresolved. Germline values: CDR1 SGHRS, CDR2 YFSETQ. The length of the CDR3 is 13 residues. V lost 3 bases and J lost 7, with 11 bases in between. The CDR3 DNA reads TGCGCCAGCAGCTCCCTCACAGATAACATTCAGTACTTC. This sequence encodes CASSSLTDNIQYF.

The chain links TRBV12-3 or TRBV12-4 to TRBJ1-2; D is possibly TRBD1 (5 bases). This CDR3 has 13 residues. Trimming removed 5 bases at V and 6 bases at J, with 13 bases between. CDR3 sequence: CASSPGVRDGYTF. CDR3 sequence (DNA): TGTGCCAGCAGTCCGGGGGTGAGGGATGGCTACACCTTC.

This chain links TRBV10-3 with TRBJ2-1, with TRBD2 as a possible D gene (5 bases). In germline, CDR1 is ENHRY, CDR2 SYGVKD. V lost 0 bases, J lost 10 bases, and 19 bases lay in between. CDR3 length: 16 amino acids. CDR3: CAISESITSGIMEQFF. The CDR3 coding sequence is TGTGCCATCAGTGAGTCGATAACCAGCGGCATCATGGAGCAGTTCTTC.

The V and J genes are TRBV5-4 and TRBJ2-1; D not certain. This CDR3 region has 17 residues. Trimming took off 0 bases at V and 10 bases at J, with 23 bases between the two ends. Germline-derived CDR1 and CDR2 are SGHNT and YYREEE (reference sequence). This CDR3 is CASSLDQATLLGIEQFF. The CDR3 nucleotides are TGTGCCAGCAGCTTGGATCAGGCGACCCTCCTCGGTATAGAGCAGTTCTTC.

This clonotype was seen ten or more times. The J gene is TRBJ2-7, the V gene TRBV10-2; 7 bases map to TRBD1. Germline CDR1 is WSHSY and CDR2 is SAAADI. V gave up 3 bases and J gave up 1 base; unmatched junction bases: 9. The CDR3 is 16 amino acids. CDR3 region: CASSDPGQLKSYEQYF. CDR3 DNA: TGCGCCAGCAGTGACCCGGGACAGCTAAAATCCTACGAGCAGTACTTC.

This clonotype was seen a handful of times. The chain combines TRBV5-1 with TRBJ2-7; 7 bases are a match to TRBD2. The CDR3 is made up of 16 amino acids. Germline trimming cut 5 bases from V and 0 bases from J; bases unmatched to any gene: 11. In germline, CDR1 is SGHRS, CDR2 YFSETQ. The DNA for the CDR3 is TGCGCCAGCAGGGCCTCTCCCGGGGGGTACTCCTACGAGCAGTACTTC. Amino acids: CASRASPGGYSYEQYF.

This clonotype occurred a few times. The genes are TRBV5-1 and TRBJ1-5; 7 bases fit TRBD1. V lost 3 bases, J lost 5 bases, and 5 bases stayed unmatched. CDR1 is SGHRS and CDR2 is YFSETQ in the germline V gene. The CDR3 spans 14 residues. The CDR3 reads CASSWDSRDQPQHF. The CDR3 nucleotides read TGCGCCAGCAGCTGGGACAGCCGCGATCAGCCCCAGCATTTT.

This chain joins TRBV2 and TRBJ2-2; D uncertain. This CDR3 is 15 amino acids long. V was cut by 1 base and J by 10 bases, with 16 bases left in between. CDR1 and CDR2 (germline): SNHLY, FYNNEI. The CDR3 here is CASSEGARSDEELFF. The CDR3 region has the DNA TGTGCCAGCAGTGAAGGGGCTAGGTCGGACGAGGAGCTGTTTTTT.

Many counts were recorded for this clonotype. The chain carries TRBV4-1 and TRBJ1-3, with 9 nucleotides matching TRBD1. V shed 0 bases and J 0 bases; nucleotides not matched to a gene: 9. This CDR3 contains 19 residues. The germline CDR1 and CDR2 sequences are MGHRA and YSYEKL. CDR3 loop: CASSQDRGTGILSGNTIYF. The CDR3 coding sequence is TGCGCCAGCAGCCAAGATAGGGGGACAGGGATTCTCTCTGGAAACACCATATATTTT.

The chain joins TRBV20-1 to TRBJ2-3; TRBD2 might be the D (5 bases). CDR1 and CDR2 (germline): DFQATT, SNEGSKA (reference sequence). V was pared by 6 bases and J by 7 bases, with 11 bases between. CDR3 length: 11 residues. CDR3 sequence (DNA): TGCAGTGCAGATCTAGCAAATACGCAGTATTTT. This gives the protein CSADLANTQYF.